The present TCR beta chain was sequenced within a study of T cell responses to AZD1222 COVID-19 vaccine. Whole-study results and caveats: The donor group comprised mostly white British people and more females; the analysis possibly underestimated clonal diversity.

Trimming stripped 5 bases from V and 8 bases from J, with 9 bases between. The germline CDR1 and CDR2 sequences are MNHNY and SVGAGI (reference sequence). This CDR3 region has 11 residues. TCRdb's copy holds only in-frame clones and misses some; the assay was immunoSEQ multiplex PCR. This sample has 110,000 to 150,000 clones, with around nine tenths found just once. A remark on this clone: The target antigen is unknown.

The chain joins TRBV6-6 to TRBJ1-2; the D is unclear. The receptor was derived from an adult in good health. The specimen comprised peripheral blood, sampled on day 0 of AZD1222 vaccination. The CDR3 DNA reads TGTGCCAGCAGTGGGGTTCGGGGCTACACCTTC. Its protein product is CASSGVRGYTF.